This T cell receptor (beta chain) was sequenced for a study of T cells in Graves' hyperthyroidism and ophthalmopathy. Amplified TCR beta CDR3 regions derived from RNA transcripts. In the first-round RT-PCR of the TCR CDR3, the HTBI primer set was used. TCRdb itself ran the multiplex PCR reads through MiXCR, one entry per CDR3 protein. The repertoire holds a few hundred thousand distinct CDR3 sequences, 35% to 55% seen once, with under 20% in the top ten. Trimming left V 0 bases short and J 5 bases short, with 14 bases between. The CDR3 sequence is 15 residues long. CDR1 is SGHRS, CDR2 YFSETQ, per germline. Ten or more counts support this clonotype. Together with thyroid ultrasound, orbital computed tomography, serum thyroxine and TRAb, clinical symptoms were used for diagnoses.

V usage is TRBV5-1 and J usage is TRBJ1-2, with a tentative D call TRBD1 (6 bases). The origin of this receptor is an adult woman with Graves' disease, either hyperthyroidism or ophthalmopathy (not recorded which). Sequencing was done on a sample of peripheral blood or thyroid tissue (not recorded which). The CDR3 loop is CASSLDQTRGYGYTF. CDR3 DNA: TGCGCCAGCAGCTTGGATCAAACTAGGGGGTATGGCTACACCTTC.